This entry is about one T cell receptor (beta chain). Its antigen is currently unknown. Treatment noted: roughly 11-day PBMC culture with coronavirus spike peptide pools or control peptides (ViraFEST assay). The sample belongs to a study of vaccination and CD4 T cells after COVID-19. Study information: Collection of post-vaccine samples followed dose two by a median around 70 days, spanning a range of 14 to 241. A CEFX pool, an HIV-1 Nef pool, or no peptide went to control cultures. Study-wide results and limits: A relatively small number of convalescent patients were studied, and no early post-infection timepoints were included. Convalescent patients had 304 of 307 vaccine-specific clones showing spike mono-reactivity.

Germline V lookup: CDR1 SGHAT, CDR2 FQNNGV. The CDR3 is 13 amino acids. The germline V and J ends were trimmed by 5 bases and 3 bases, with 10 bases remaining between them. An Oncomine TCR Beta short-read assay was used to sequence the DNA from cultured CD4+ T cells. MiXCR was run by TCRdb on the PCR reads, yielding one entry per CDR3 protein. The table lists about 3,700 distinct CDR3 sequences, 20% of them singletons. Input material: CD4+ T cells from blood, cultured in vitro. This chain joins TRBV11-2 and TRBJ2-5; maybe TRBD1 (6 bases). The clonotype comes from a human donor who had recovered from COVID-19. The CDR3 protein is CASSPRTEETQYF. The CDR3 nucleotides are TGTGCCAGCAGCCCCCGGACAGAAGAGACCCAGTACTTC.